The 32 T cell receptor beta chains reported below all come from one sample, sequenced in a study of identical twins. TCRdb called the 5' RACE reads again in MiXCR, with one record for every CDR3 protein. This sample has 250,000 or so distinct CDR3 sequences, with about 8% found just once. This sample was shared with a second study, whose subject was yellow fever vaccine responses in identical twins.

Sequencing input: CD8+ T cells sorted from blood. Every receptor here comes from a woman aged 18-29 years in good health.

This clonotype was recorded many times. V and J are TRBV4-2 and TRBJ2-1, with 10 bases identical to TRBD2. This CDR3 has 17 residues. Germline lookup yields CDR1 LGHNA and CDR2 YNFKEQ. V shed 1 base, J shed 8 bases, and the junction held 11 bases outside the gene matches. CDR3 loop: CASSQGGLAGVADEQFF. CDR3 bases: TGTGCCAGCAGCCAAGGGGGGCTAGCGGGAGTGGCTGATGAGCAGTTCTTC.

This chain joins TRBV12-3 or TRBV12-4 and TRBJ2-7, with D maybe TRBD1 (6 bases). V lost 3 bases and J 0 bases, leaving 9 bases between the germline ends. There are 14 residues in the CDR3. The CDR3 DNA reads TGTGCCAGCAGTTTCGACAGGAGCTCCTACGAGCAGTACTTC. Its translation: CASSFDRSSYEQYF.

This clonotype was seen many times. The chain is built from TRBV14 and TRBJ2-7; D not certain. Trimming pared 4 bases from V and 4 bases from J, leaving 8 bases between. Per the germline V gene, CDR1 is SGHDN and CDR2 is FVKESK. The CDR3 contains 12 residues. Written as DNA, the CDR3 is TGTGCCAGCAGCCCAGCTAATTACGAGCAGTACTTC. This translates into CASSPANYEQYF. The entire variable domain, with the rest obtained from reference TRBV14 and TRBJ2-7, is as follows: EAGVTQFPSHSVIEKGQTVTLRCDPISGHDNLYWYRRVMGKEIKFLLHFVKESKQDESGMPNNRFLAERTGGTYSTLKVQPAELEDSGVYFCASSPANYEQYFGPGTRLTVT.

This clonotype was seen a few times. Given a much more abundant clone one base away, this may be a read error. V gene TRBV27 combines with J gene TRBJ2-7; D ambiguous. The CDR3 sequence is 13 residues long. V dropped 3 bases and J dropped 2 bases, with 8 bases sitting between them. Looked up from germline, CDR1 is MNHEY and CDR2 is SMNVEV (reference sequence). CDR3 DNA sequence: TGTGCCAGCAGTTTCGGCATAACCTACGAGCAGTACTTC. It yields the protein CASSFGITYEQYF.

This clonotype occurred many times. The V gene is TRBV6-1, the J gene TRBJ2-5; D might be TRBD1 (6 bases). In germline, CDR1 is MNHNS, CDR2 SASEGT. V was pared by 5 bases and J by 2 bases, with 15 bases between. This CDR3 comprises 15 residues. CDR3 DNA sequence: TGTGCCAGCAGTAAACAACAGGGATATCAAGAGACCCAGTACTTC. Residues: CASSKQQGYQETQYF.

There are a few counts of this clonotype. The rearrangement uses TRBV15 and TRBJ1-2, with unresolved D. Trimming cost V 6 bases and J 0 bases, with 11 bases left between them. Germline V CDR1 and CDR2: LNHNV, YYDKDF (reference sequence). The length of the CDR3 is 14 residues. The CDR3 here is CATRPESTNYGYTF. In nucleotides, the CDR3 is TGTGCCACCAGACCAGAGAGCACTAACTATGGCTACACCTTC. The whole variable domain, remainder taken from reference TRBV15 and TRBJ1-2, is DAMVIQNPRYQVTQFGKPVTLSCSQTLNHNVMYWYQQKSSQAPKLLFHYYDKDFNNEADTPDNFQSRRPNTSFCFLDIRSPGLGDTAMYLCATRPESTNYGYTFGSGTRLTVV.

This clonotype was seen repeatedly, ten times or more. V gene TRBV12-3 or TRBV12-4 combines with J gene TRBJ2-7, with D tentatively TRBD2 (5 bases). V was shortened by 4 bases and J by 2 bases, with 9 bases between the two germline ends. This CDR3 contains 13 residues. The CDR3 protein is CASSSGVTYEQYF. CDR3 DNA: TGTGCCAGCAGTTCCGGGGTCACCTACGAGCAGTACTTC.

This clonotype has just a few counts. The rearrangement uses TRBV2 and TRBJ2-3; possible D gene TRBD1, 5 bases. Germline V CDR1 and CDR2: SNHLY, FYNNEI. V lost 3 bases and J 0 bases, leaving 10 bases between the germline ends. The CDR3 has 15 amino acids. Here the CDR3 DNA reads TGTGCCAGCAGTGACCAAGGGGCTAGCACAGATACGCAGTATTTT. Translating it yields CASSDQGASTDTQYF.

The chain couples TRBV7-9 to TRBJ2-7; D may be TRBD2 (6 bases). Germline loops: CDR1 SEHNR, CDR2 FQNEAQ (reference sequence). The V end was cut by 3 bases, the J end by 1 base, with 13 bases between. This CDR3 spans 15 amino acids. The CDR3 spells CASSLGISGSYEQYF. The CDR3 nucleotides are TGTGCCAGCAGCTTGGGGATTAGCGGTTCCTACGAGCAGTACTTC.

This clonotype has at least ten counts. This sequence joins TRBV28 and TRBJ2-3; D gene ambiguous. Trimming pared 3 bases from V and 5 bases from J, leaving 12 bases between. Germline CDR1 reads MDHEN; CDR2 reads SYDVKM. This CDR3 spans 14 amino acids. The CDR3 bases are TGTGCCAGCAGTTTCGAGAATGCAGAAGATACGCAGTATTTT. It codes for CASSFENAEDTQYF.

This clonotype has only a few counts. V is TRBV10-3 and J is TRBJ2-7; 12 nucleotides line up with TRBD2. V shed 2 bases, J shed 2 bases, and the junction held 4 bases outside the gene matches. This CDR3 region has 16 residues. Per germline, CDR1 ENHRY and CDR2 SYGVKD. This CDR3 is CAISEDSSGGAYEQYF. The CDR3 DNA follows: TGTGCCATCAGTGAGGATTCTAGCGGGGGGGCCTACGAGCAGTACTTC.

The chain recombines TRBV7-9 with TRBJ2-5, with 7 bases lining up with TRBD2. The length of the CDR3 is 17 residues. Trimming cost V 3 bases and J 2 bases; bases outside gene matches: 12. In germline, CDR1 is SEHNR, CDR2 FQNEAQ (reference sequence). CDR3: CASSFFSRDYLQETQYF. The CDR3 nucleotides are TGTGCCAGCAGCTTCTTCTCCCGGGACTACCTTCAAGAGACCCAGTACTTC.

The chain uses TRBV11-1 and TRBJ2-7; TRBD1 matches 7 bases. The germline CDR1 and CDR2 sequences are SGHAT and FQDESV (reference sequence). V shed 4 bases and J 6 bases; nucleotides not matched to a gene: 21. The length of the CDR3 is 18 residues. The CDR3 protein is CASSSKGGLRQGSREQYF. The CDR3 DNA reads TGTGCCAGCAGCTCCAAAGGGGGCCTGAGGCAGGGATCCCGCGAGCAGTACTTC. The full variable domain, completed using reference TRBV11-1 and TRBJ2-7, is EAEVAQSPRYKITEKSQAVAFWCDPISGHATLYWYRQILGQGPELLVQFQDESVVDDSQLPKDRFSAERLKGVDSTLKIQPAELGDSAMYLCASSSKGGLRQGSREQYFGPGTRLTVT.

This clonotype appeared a few times. The V call is TRBV4-2, the J call TRBJ1-5; the match to TRBD1 covers 7 bases. Per germline, CDR1 LGHNA and CDR2 YNFKEQ. The CDR3 loop spans 16 amino acids. After removal of 4 bases from V and 6 bases from J, the junction contained 12 bases not matched to a gene. CDR3 residues: CASSPKTGISSQPQHF. CDR3 DNA sequence: TGTGCCAGCAGCCCAAAGACAGGGATTAGTAGTCAGCCCCAGCATTTT.

J is TRBJ2-7 and V is TRBV28; a weak D match, TRBD1 (5 bases). V lost 10 bases, J lost 1 base, and 11 bases lay in between. Germline V gives CDR1 MDHEN, CDR2 SYDVKM. This CDR3 comprises 12 residues. The CDR3 region is CAIQTDSYEQYF. Here the CDR3 DNA reads TGTGCCATACAGACAGATTCCTACGAGCAGTACTTC.

The table lists this clonotype with a few counts. The V call is TRBV21-1, the J call TRBJ2-1; the table's D call TRBD1 went unverified against the DNA. TRBV21-1 is annotated as a pseudogene. This CDR3 has 16 residues. The CDR3 DNA is TGTGCCAGCAGCAAAGGGGACAGGGGACCCTACAATGAGCAGTTCTTC. It yields the protein CASSKGDRGPYNEQFF.

The CDR3 reads CASSSGQTAGGYTF. DNA of the CDR3: TGTGCCAGCAGCTCGGGACAGACGGCTGGGGGCTACACCTTC. The chain has TRBV12-3 or TRBV12-4 and TRBJ1-2, with 7 bases fitting TRBD1. The ends lost 6 bases at V and 8 bases at J; junction bases unmatched: 12. This CDR3 is 14 amino acids long.

This chain joins TRBV20-1 and TRBJ2-3; D perhaps matches TRBD1 (6 bases). The germline V gene has CDR1 DFQATT and CDR2 SNEGSKA (reference sequence). The CDR3 spans 12 residues. The CDR3 here is CSLRTDTDTQYF. DNA for the CDR3: TGCAGCCTCAGGACAGACACAGATACGCAGTATTTT.

The genes are TRBV7-9 and TRBJ2-5; 8 nucleotides line up with TRBD2. The CDR3 contains 16 residues. J lost 5 bases, V lost 2 bases, and 10 bases had no gene match. Germline-derived CDR1 and CDR2 are SEHNR and FQNEAQ (reference sequence). For the CDR3, the DNA is TGTGCCAGCAGCTTACTGGCAGCGGGAGACTGGGAGACCCAGTACTTC. Its protein product is CASSLLAAGDWETQYF.

The chain links TRBV6-5 to TRBJ2-5, with D perhaps TRBD1 (6 bases). The CDR3 loop spans 16 amino acids. V shed 4 bases and J shed 4 bases, with 19 bases lying between them. Germline-derived CDR1 and CDR2 are MNHEY and SVGAGI. CDR3 residues: CASSSGITGMGETQYF. DNA of the CDR3: TGTGCCAGCAGTTCGGGAATTACAGGGATGGGAGAGACCCAGTACTTC.

This sequence joins TRBV2 and TRBJ2-2; no clear D. Trimming left V 7 bases short and J 3 bases short, with 18 bases between. The CDR3 has 16 residues. The germline gives CDR1 SNHLY, CDR2 FYNNEI. The CDR3 bases are TGTGCCAGCATGTTTGGCAGAAGTTCGCACACCGGGGAGCTGTTTTTT. It yields the protein CASMFGRSSHTGELFF.

This clonotype was seen more than once but under ten times. The chain has TRBV6-5 and TRBJ2-3; TRBD2 aligns across 8 bases. This CDR3 spans 18 amino acids. After removal of 0 bases from V and 4 bases from J, the junction contained 12 bases not matched to a gene. CDR1 MNHEY and CDR2 SVGAGI come from the germline V gene. The CDR3 nucleotides read TGTGCCAGCAGTTACTCACCGGGGTACGGGGGGGCCCCAGATACGCAGTATTTT. Its translation is CASSYSPGYGGAPDTQYF.

This chain connects TRBV27 to TRBJ2-3; 10 nucleotides match TRBD2. Germline V gene data show CDR1 as MNHEY and CDR2 as SMNVEV (reference sequence). The V and J ends lost 5 bases and 4 bases, in that order; junction bases with no gene match: 6. The CDR3 loop spans 15 amino acids. CDR3 loop: CASSLKREGPDTQYF. The CDR3 DNA reads TGTGCCAGCAGTCTCAAGCGGGAGGGGCCAGATACGCAGTATTTT.

This clonotype has a handful of counts. This sequence joins TRBV12-3 or TRBV12-4 and TRBJ2-2; 11 bases map to TRBD1. Unmatched junction bases numbered 6, after V lost 8 bases and J lost 7 bases. CDR3 length: 14 residues. The CDR3 here is CASDGQGAFGELFF. The DNA for the CDR3 is TGTGCCAGCGACGGACAGGGGGCTTTCGGGGAGCTGTTTTTT.

This clonotype was counted only a few times. J is TRBJ2-7 and V is TRBV9; possibly TRBD1 for D (5 bases). Germline CDR1 is SGDLS and CDR2 is YYNGEE. The CDR3 has 14 residues. Deletions cut 4 bases from V and 2 bases from J, with 13 bases between. The CDR3, as DNA: TGTGCCAGCAGCCCTTCGGACATCCCCTACGAGCAGTACTTC. Encoded protein: CASSPSDIPYEQYF.

The chain is built from TRBV6-4 and TRBJ2-1, with TRBD1 as a possible D gene (6 bases). The CDR3 loop spans 15 amino acids. Germline V CDR1 and CDR2: MRHNA, SNTAGT. Trimming pared 2 bases from V and 6 bases from J, leaving 14 bases between. The CDR3 region has the DNA TGTGCCAGCAGTGACGCGGCAGGGGTTGCCAATGAGCAGTTCTTC. This encodes CASSDAAGVANEQFF.

This clonotype has a handful of counts. The genes are TRBV2 and TRBJ2-2, with 14 positions matching TRBD2. The length of the CDR3 is 17 residues. After removal of 5 bases from V and 0 bases from J, the junction contained 2 bases not matched to a gene. Germline values: CDR1 SNHLY, CDR2 FYNNEI. The chain's CDR3 is CASSWTSGRTNTGELFF. CDR3 nucleotides: TGTGCCAGCAGTTGGACTAGCGGGAGGACGAACACCGGGGAGCTGTTTTTT.

This chain connects TRBV15 to TRBJ2-7, with D possibly being TRBD1 (6 bases). Germline V gene data show CDR1 as LNHNV and CDR2 as YYDKDF (reference sequence). The length of the CDR3 is 15 residues. Deletions cut 5 bases from V and 3 bases from J, with 17 bases between. The CDR3 here is CATSQHDRTVYEQYF. Written as DNA, the CDR3 is TGTGCCACCAGCCAACATGACAGGACGGTCTACGAGCAGTACTTC. The full variable domain, rest sourced from reference TRBV15 and TRBJ2-7, is DAMVIQNPRYQVTQFGKPVTLSCSQTLNHNVMYWYQQKSSQAPKLLFHYYDKDFNNEADTPDNFQSRRPNTSFCFLDIRSPGLGDTAMYLCATSQHDRTVYEQYFGPGTRLTVT.

This clonotype was observed a handful of times. The chain has TRBV14 and TRBJ2-3; D not resolved. V was shortened by 1 base and J by 4 bases, with 9 bases between the two germline ends. This CDR3 has 14 amino acids. Per germline, CDR1 SGHDN and CDR2 FVKESK. The CDR3 nucleotides read TGTGCCAGCAGCCAAGTGGCGTTCTCAGATACGCAGTATTTT. This encodes CASSQVAFSDTQYF.

J is TRBJ2-1 and V is TRBV3-1; 9 bases are a match to TRBD2. Germline CDR1 and CDR2: LGHDT and YNNKEL (reference sequence). There are 16 residues in the CDR3. Trimming cost V 1 base and J 8 bases; bases outside gene matches: 9. The CDR3 here is CASSQAAGGPAHEQFF. In DNA form, the CDR3 reads TGTGCCAGCAGCCAAGCCGCGGGAGGGCCTGCCCATGAGCAGTTCTTC.

The sample holds a few counts of this clonotype. This chain links TRBV4-3 with TRBJ2-5, with D perhaps being TRBD1 or TRBD2 (5 bases each). Germline values: CDR1 LGHNA, CDR2 YSLEER. CDR3 length: 13 amino acids. V gave up 1 base and J gave up 5 bases, with 8 bases separating them. The CDR3 loop reads CASSQGGWETQYF. CDR3 DNA: TGCGCCAGCAGCCAAGGGGGGTGGGAGACCCAGTACTTC.

This clonotype occurred many times. The CDR3 loop is CASSKDPGLAGGETQYF. CDR3 sequence (DNA): TGTGCCAGCAGTAAGGATCCGGGACTAGCGGGAGGAGAGACCCAGTACTTC. The chain couples TRBV6-1 to TRBJ2-5; 15 positions agree with TRBD2. Germline CDR1 reads MNHNS; CDR2 reads SASEGT. The CDR3 consists of 17 residues. After removal of 5 bases from V and 4 bases from J, the junction contained 8 bases not matched to a gene.